The 27 T cell receptor beta chains below come from one sample, sequenced in a study of blood T cell repertoires in COVID-19. Sequencing used immunoSEQ multiplex PCR; TCRdb keeps in-frame clones, though not all of them. Of 140,000 to 150,000 clones listed, approximately 90% were seen once; the top ten hold 13%. Sequenced material: peripheral blood. The receptors stem from a man in his late teens or twenties with COVID-19, enrolled during active disease.

J is TRBJ2-1 and V is TRBV11-2; D may be TRBD1 (7 bases). Trimming removed 4 bases from V and 9 bases from J, with 13 bases in between. Germline-derived CDR1 and CDR2 are SGHAT and FQNNGV. The CDR3 totals 13 residues. CDR3 sequence reads: CASSSGGWGEQFF. CDR3 sequence (DNA): TGTGCCAGCAGCTCAGGGGGGTGGGGTGAGCAGTTCTTC.

This clone appeared once. The V call is TRBV28, the J call TRBJ2-1; TRBD2 matches at 14 bases. Germline V gives CDR1 MDHEN, CDR2 SYDVKM. The CDR3 consists of 17 residues. Trimming removed 8 bases from V and 4 bases from J; junction bases left unmatched: 10. The CDR3 region is CASSTGTSGSEYNEQFF. The CDR3 DNA sequence: TGTGCCAGCTCTACCGGGACTAGCGGGAGTGAATACAATGAGCAGTTCTTC.

The chain uses TRBV19 and TRBJ2-5; possible D gene TRBD1, 6 bases. V lost 5 bases to trimming and J lost 0 bases, with 7 bases between them. CDR1 and CDR2 (germline): LNHDA, SQIVND (reference sequence). The CDR3 length is 13 residues. CDR3 protein: CASSGDNQETQYF. As DNA, the CDR3 is TGTGCCAGTAGTGGGGACAACCAAGAGACCCAGTACTTC.

The V and J genes are TRBV14 and TRBJ1-2; D gene ambiguous. V shed 1 base and J shed 4 bases, with 10 bases lying between them. The V gene's germline CDR1 is SGHDN and CDR2 FVKESK. The CDR3 has 14 residues. CDR3 in amino acids: CASSQGGGIYGYTF. The DNA for the CDR3 is TGTGCCAGCAGCCAAGGCGGAGGGATCTATGGCTACACCTTC.

The sample holds one count of this clone. This chain connects TRBV27 to TRBJ2-3; 11 nucleotides agree with TRBD1. There are 17 residues in the CDR3. J lost 6 bases, V lost 5 bases, and 13 bases had no gene match. Germline V gene sequence: CDR1 MNHEY, CDR2 SMNVEV (reference sequence). CDR3 loop: CASSEVRTGGVLDTQYF. Here the CDR3 DNA reads TGTGCCAGCAGTGAAGTGAGGACAGGGGGCGTCTTGGATACGCAGTATTTT.

CDR3 bases: TGCGCCAGCAGCTTGTTATACACCCAAGAGACCCAGTACTTC. Translated, it gives CASSLLYTQETQYF. This chain joins TRBV5-1 and TRBJ2-5; D uncertain. CDR1 and CDR2 (germline): SGHRS, YFSETQ. The V end was cut by 1 base, the J end by 1 base, with 8 bases between. There are 14 residues in the CDR3.

This clone was recorded once. The chain combines TRBV3-1 (or the pseudogene TRBV3-2) with TRBJ2-5; 12 bases match TRBD1. CDR3 size: 18 residues. V was clipped by 5 bases and J by 5 bases; unmatched bases: 15. Germline V gene lookup returns CDR1 LGHDT and CDR2 YNNKEL (reference sequence). DNA of the CDR3: TGTGCCAGCAGCTCCGCCGACTGGGACAGGGGGCATGGTGAGACCCAGTACTTC. Translation: CASSSADWDRGHGETQYF.

The V gene is TRBV10-3, the J gene TRBJ2-1; 11 bases agree with TRBD2. There are 15 residues in the CDR3. The junction had 12 bases not matched to a gene; V was cut back by 10 bases and J by 7 bases. Per the germline V gene, CDR1 is ENHRY and CDR2 is SYGVKD. In DNA, the CDR3 is TGTGCCACGTCCGTAGCGGGAGGGCCGAGTAATGAGCAGTTCTTC. This codes for CATSVAGGPSNEQFF.

The rearrangement links TRBV6-2 or TRBV6-3 to TRBJ2-7; TRBD1 aligns across 8 bases. Germline CDR1 reads MNHEY; CDR2 reads SVGEGT. This CDR3 comprises 14 residues. The junction had 3 bases not matched to a gene; V was cut back by 2 bases and J by 3 bases. The CDR3 DNA is TGTGCCAGCAGTTACCTGGACAGGGACTACGAGCAGTACTTC. Translating it yields CASSYLDRDYEQYF.

The chain combines TRBV30 with TRBJ2-1; TRBD1 aligns across 8 bases. Germline-derived CDR1 and CDR2 are GTSNPN and SVGIG (reference sequence). The CDR3 totals 12 residues. The junction had 4 bases not matched to a gene; V was cut back by 0 bases and J by 12 bases. CDR3 nucleotide sequence: TGTGCCTGGAGTGTACGCAGGGGGCTGCAGTTCTTC. Translated: CAWSVRRGLQFF.

The chain is built from TRBV28 and TRBJ2-1, with D possibly matching TRBD1 (6 bases). V dropped 7 bases and J dropped 4 bases, with 14 bases sitting between them. In germline, CDR1 is MDHEN, CDR2 SYDVKM. The CDR3 length is 14 residues. The chain's CDR3 is CASNLRDMYNEQFF. As DNA, the CDR3 is TGTGCCAGCAACCTCCGGGACATGTACAATGAGCAGTTCTTC.

The gene calls are TRBV7-9 and TRBJ2-1; no clear D gene. This CDR3 has 13 residues. Germline V gives CDR1 SEHNR, CDR2 FQNEAQ (reference sequence). Trimming shortened V by 0 bases and J by 9 bases, and 9 bases separated the two germline ends. The CDR3 coding sequence is TGTGCCAGCAGCTTAGCGCGAAGTTTTGAGCAGTTCTTC. Its protein is CASSLARSFEQFF.

The chain combines TRBV6-2 or TRBV6-3 with TRBJ2-7, with 7 bases fitting TRBD1. The CDR3 has 13 amino acids. V shed 4 bases, J shed 3 bases, and the junction held 3 bases outside the gene matches. Germline CDR1 reads MNHEY; CDR2 reads SVGEGT. The CDR3 reads CASSWGQLYEQYF. The CDR3 DNA follows: TGTGCCAGCAGTTGGGGACAGCTCTACGAGCAGTACTTC.

The rearrangement joins TRBV19 to TRBJ2-7; 11 nucleotides match TRBD2. The CDR3 consists of 17 residues. Per germline, CDR1 LNHDA and CDR2 SQIVND (reference sequence). V was pared by 6 bases and J by 2 bases, with 12 bases of the junction left unmatched. This CDR3 is CASSGASGRPLPYEQYF. The CDR3, as DNA: TGTGCCAGTAGCGGGGCTAGCGGGAGGCCGTTACCCTACGAGCAGTACTTC.

This chain connects TRBV21-1 to TRBJ1-6; the listed D gene, TRBD1, was not tested against the DNA. TRBV21-1 is a listed pseudogene. This CDR3 is built from 15 residues. The CDR3: CAIVQGALYNSPLHF. CDR3 nucleotides: TGTGCCATAGTACAGGGGGCCTTGTATAATTCACCCCTCCACTTT.

A note on this clone: A read error may account for a junction end that differs from germline. The chain combines TRBV5-6 with TRBJ2-3, with 11 positions matching TRBD1. CDR1 is SGHDT, CDR2 YYEEEE, per germline. CDR3 size: 12 residues. This CDR3 is CASSWDRGVENF. The CDR3, as DNA: TGTGCCAGCAGCTGGGACAGGGGGGTAGAAAATTTT.

This clone was found once. The chain couples TRBV27 to TRBJ2-1, with 7 bases that match TRBD1. The trim removed 5 bases at V and 3 bases at J, leaving 4 bases unmatched. CDR1 and CDR2 from the germline V gene are MNHEY and SMNVEV (reference sequence). The CDR3 contains 14 residues. This CDR3 reads CASSTGVFYNEQFF. The CDR3 coding sequence is TGTGCCAGCAGTACAGGGGTATTCTACAATGAGCAGTTCTTC.

V gene TRBV6-5 combines with J gene TRBJ2-1, with a tentative D call TRBD2 (6 bases). Germline V gene sequence: CDR1 MNHEY, CDR2 SVGAGI. The CDR3 extends over 14 amino acids. Trimming removed 2 bases from V and 7 bases from J, with 12 bases in between. CDR3 in amino acids: CASSYAGSSNEQFF. In DNA form, the CDR3 reads TGTGCCAGCAGTTACGCGGGAAGCTCAAATGAGCAGTTCTTC.

This clone was seen at least ten times. The rearrangement links TRBV28 to TRBJ1-5; the D gene is possibly TRBD1 (5 bases). Per the germline V gene, CDR1 is MDHEN and CDR2 is SYDVKM. The CDR3 spans 12 residues. V shed 6 bases and J shed 5 bases, with 8 bases lying between them. In DNA, the CDR3 is TGTGCCAGCAGCTCAGGGTATCAGCCCCAGCATTTT. Amino acid sequence: CASSSGYQPQHF.

About this clone itself: The junction and the germline gene differ at one end; a read error may be behind it. The chain joins TRBV28 to TRBJ1-4; perhaps TRBD1 as D (6 bases). Per germline, CDR1 MDHEN and CDR2 SYDVKM. The CDR3 sequence is 15 residues long. The CDR3 bases are TGTGCCAGCAGTTTCTTACAGGGCGCGAATGAAAAACTGCTTTTT. The encoded protein is CASSFLQGANEKLLF.

The chain couples TRBV5-1 to TRBJ2-2, with unresolved D. Trimming cost V 0 bases and J 10 bases, with 10 bases left between them. Germline loops: CDR1 SGHRS, CDR2 YFSETQ. This CDR3 comprises 13 residues. This CDR3 reads CASSLAPGEELFF. The DNA of the CDR3 is TGCGCCAGCAGCTTGGCCCCCGGAGAGGAGCTGTTTTTT.

V and J are TRBV5-4 and TRBJ1-2, with D maybe TRBD1 (5 bases). The CDR3 runs to 14 residues. The germline gives CDR1 SGHNT, CDR2 YYREEE (reference sequence). V was trimmed by 4 bases and J by 7 bases, leaving 17 bases between them. CDR3 sequence reads: CASSRPRGEGGYTF. CDR3 bases: TGTGCCAGCAGCCGGCCACGGGGGGAAGGTGGCTACACCTTC.

The CDR3 loop reads CASSQGQREVGDTQYF. The CDR3 DNA reads as TGTGCCAGCAGCCAAGGCCAGCGGGAGGTTGGAGATACGCAGTATTTT. V gene TRBV4-2 combines with J gene TRBJ2-3, with 9 bases that match TRBD2. The CDR3 consists of 16 residues. Germline V gives CDR1 LGHNA, CDR2 YNFKEQ. The V segment lost 1 base and the J segment 5 bases; nucleotides outside the gene matches: 7.

V usage is TRBV7-2 and J usage is TRBJ2-1; 9 bases are shared with TRBD2. From germline, CDR1 is SGHTA and CDR2 FQGNSA. Losses at the gene ends were 0 bases for V and 3 bases for J; bases not matched to a gene: 15. The CDR3 sequence is 20 residues long. The CDR3: CASSLAKGLGWTSVYNEQFF. Here the CDR3 DNA reads TGTGCCAGCAGCTTAGCAAAAGGTTTGGGGTGGACTAGCGTCTACAATGAGCAGTTCTTC.

Details on this clone: Compared with germline, one end of the junction differs, possibly owing to a read error. J is TRBJ1-4 and V is TRBV28, with D perhaps TRBD1 (6 bases). Germline V CDR1 and CDR2: MDHEN, SYDVKM. The CDR3 contains 14 residues. CDR3: CASLGGATNEKLLF. CDR3 nucleotide sequence: TGTGCCAGCCTAGGGGGAGCAACTAATGAAAAACTGCTTTTT.

The chain couples TRBV7-2 to TRBJ2-7; 7 nucleotides agree with TRBD2. Germline V lookup: CDR1 SGHTA, CDR2 FQGNSA. The CDR3 is 14 amino acids. Losses at the gene ends were 5 bases for V and 1 base for J; bases not matched to a gene: 5. CDR3 DNA: TGTGCCAGCAGCAGATGGGGGGGTTCCTACGAGCAGTACTTC. Translated: CASSRWGGSYEQYF.

This clone was recorded only once. The V call is TRBV14, the J call TRBJ1-5, with D perhaps matching TRBD1 (5 bases). The V and J ends lost 2 bases and 2 bases respectively, with 7 bases between them. Germline CDR1 and CDR2: SGHDN and FVKESK. The CDR3 sequence is 14 residues long. As DNA, the CDR3 is TGTGCCAGCAGCCAACGCAGGGGCAATCAGCCCCAGCATTTT. Amino acid sequence: CASSQRRGNQPQHF.